This TCR beta chain was found in a study of human T cells and chemical hapten exposure. Looking at the study overall: Small discrepancies in pooled library volume mainly accounted for the varying TCR yields per sample. General study results and limits: The number of TCRs above 1 in 1000 frequency did not change after DPC sensitization.

This clonotype was detected many times. Its antigen is not known. Per the germline V gene, CDR1 is MDHEN and CDR2 is SYDVKM. This CDR3 spans 16 amino acids. Deletions cut 7 bases from V and 6 bases from J, with 21 bases between. Individual cDNA molecules received unique molecular identifiers in the library. Original processing notes: From approximately 20,000 to 700,000 TCRs were found per sample, with a median of approximately 92,000. TCRdb reprocessed the 5' RACE reads via MiXCR and lists one record per CDR3 protein. TCRdb's processing, not the authors' own work, is the source of the V and J calls. The sample yields 120,000 to 150,000 distinct CDR3 sequences, roughly 4% seen once. Extraction yielded total RNA from whole blood (unfractionated).

The receptor comes from a female donor in good health. The V and J genes are TRBV28 and TRBJ2-2; tentatively, D is TRBD1 (6 bases). CDR3: CASTQNTGFKAGELFF. For the CDR3, the DNA is TGTGCCAGCACCCAAAATACAGGGTTTAAGGCCGGGGAGCTGTTTTTT. Complete variable domain (other parts from reference TRBV28 and TRBJ2-2): DVKVTQSSRYLVKRTGEKVFLECVQDMDHENMFWYRQDPGLGLRLIYFSYDVKMKEKGDIPEGYSVSREKKERFSLILESASTNQTSMYLCASTQNTGFKAGELFFGEGSRLTVL.